Listed below are T cell receptor beta chains from one sample, sequenced in a study of blood T cell repertoires in COVID-19. Clones were sequenced by immunoSEQ multiplex PCR, and TCRdb holds only the in-frame ones, with some missing. The sample yields around 160,000 clones, more than 75% seen once. Sequenced: peripheral blood. The receptors originated from a man older than 75 with acute or convalescent COVID-19. The CDR3 runs from the conserved cysteine through the conserved F or W. The D gene is left open where the match is weak. The size of a clone is reported for some rows only, either as once, few or many, or as a class for expanded clones.

j_gene: TRBJ1-2
abundance: NA
d_gene: NA
v_gene: TRBV28
CDR3aa: CAILLRRGSYTF
CDR3nt: TGTGCCATCCTACTCCGCCGGGGGAGCTACACCTTC

j_gene: TRBJ1-5
abundance: NA
d_gene: NA
v_gene: TRBV21-1
CDR3aa: CASSAGIDQPQHF
CDR3nt: TGTGCCAGCAGCGCGGGGATCGATCAGCCCCAGCATTTT

j_gene: TRBJ2-2
abundance: NA
d_gene: TRBD2
v_gene: TRBV7-2
CDR3aa: CASSLVPSGSSGGELFF
CDR3nt: TGTGCCAGCAGCTTAGTGCCCAGCGGGAGTTCAGGCGGGGAGCTGTTTTTT

j_gene: TRBJ1-5
abundance: once
d_gene: NA
v_gene: TRBV28
CDR3aa: CASSLRGQPQHF
CDR3nt: TGTGCCAGCAGTTTAAGGGGGCAGCCCCAGCATTTT

j_gene: TRBJ1-2
abundance: NA
d_gene: NA
v_gene: TRBV30
CDR3aa: CAWSVNGGSGYTF
CDR3nt: TGTGCCTGGAGTGTAAATGGGGGCTCTGGCTACACCTTC

j_gene: TRBJ1-2
abundance: once
d_gene: TRBD1
v_gene: TRBV28
CDR3aa: CASRVIDRGGYTF
CDR3nt: TGTGCCAGCAGGGTCATCGACAGGGGCGGCTACACCTTC

j_gene: TRBJ2-7
abundance: NA
d_gene: TRBD1
v_gene: TRBV4-2
CDR3aa: CASSQDRQGAYEQYF
CDR3nt: TGTGCCAGCAGCCAAGATAGACAGGGGGCCTACGAGCAGTACTTC

j_gene: TRBJ2-5
abundance: NA
d_gene: TRBD2
v_gene: TRBV2
CDR3aa: CASTGPGTSGRLYETQYF
CDR3nt: TGTGCCAGCACAGGACCCGGGACTAGCGGGAGGTTGTACGAGACCCAGTACTTC

j_gene: TRBJ1-2
abundance: NA
d_gene: NA
v_gene: TRBV2
CDR3aa: CASSQFLAGFNYGYTF
CDR3nt: TGTGCCAGCAGTCAATTCTTGGCAGGTTTCAACTATGGCTACACCTTC

j_gene: TRBJ1-2
abundance: NA
d_gene: NA
v_gene: TRBV6-5
CDR3aa: CASSYRRRGLVHGYTF
CDR3nt: TGTGCCAGCAGTTACAGGCGTAGGGGTTTAGTTCATGGCTACACCTTC

j_gene: TRBJ1-2
abundance: NA
d_gene: TRBD1
v_gene: TRBV10-3
CDR3aa: CAISLGQGDGYTF
CDR3nt: TGTGCCATCAGTTTGGGACAGGGCGATGGCTACACCTTC

j_gene: TRBJ1-1
abundance: once
d_gene: TRBD1
v_gene: TRBV28
CDR3aa: CASTGQGKNTEAFF
CDR3nt: TGTGCCAGCACCGGACAGGGGAAGAACACTGAAGCTTTCTTT

j_gene: TRBJ2-2
abundance: few
d_gene: TRBD1
v_gene: TRBV27
CDR3aa: CASSLLGETGTGPNTGELFF
CDR3nt: TGTGCCAGCAGTTTATTGGGGGAAACCGGGACAGGCCCGAACACCGGGGAGCTGTTTTTT

j_gene: TRBJ1-2
abundance: NA
d_gene: TRBD1
v_gene: TRBV6-1
CDR3aa: CASSEQGAYGYTF
CDR3nt: TGTGCCAGCAGTGAACAGGGGGCCTATGGCTACACCTTC

j_gene: TRBJ1-4
abundance: NA
d_gene: TRBD1
v_gene: TRBV5-1
CDR3aa: CASSWDRGATNEKLFF
CDR3nt: TGCGCCAGCAGCTGGGACAGGGGGGCAACTAATGAAAAACTGTTTTTT

j_gene: TRBJ1-2
abundance: NA
d_gene: NA
v_gene: TRBV2
CDR3aa: CASSYRENYGYTF
CDR3nt: TGTGCCAGCAGTTACCGGGAAAACTATGGCTACACCTTC

j_gene: TRBJ1-1
abundance: NA
d_gene: NA
v_gene: TRBV5-5
CDR3aa: CASSPFGTTNTEAFF
CDR3nt: TGTGCCAGCAGTCCCTTTGGGACAACGAACACTGAAGCTTTCTTT

j_gene: TRBJ2-5
abundance: NA
d_gene: NA
v_gene: TRBV2
CDR3aa: CASSLATGKETQYF
CDR3nt: TGTGCCAGCAGTTTAGCTACAGGGAAAGAGACCCAGTACTTC

j_gene: TRBJ2-3
abundance: NA
d_gene: TRBD1
v_gene: TRBV4-1
CDR3aa: CASSQDSGTGVTDTQYF
CDR3nt: TGCGCCAGCAGCCAAGATTCGGGAACAGGGGTAACAGATACGCAGTATTTT

j_gene: TRBJ1-2
abundance: NA
d_gene: NA
v_gene: TRBV24-1
CDR3aa: CATSDFSGVYGYTF
CDR3nt: TGTGCCACCAGTGATTTCTCGGGAGTCTATGGCTACACCTTC

j_gene: TRBJ1-2
abundance: once
d_gene: TRBD1
v_gene: TRBV6-6
CDR3aa: CASSYRTGNYGYTF
CDR3nt: TGTGCCAGCAGTTACCGGACAGGAAACTATGGCTACACCTTC

j_gene: TRBJ2-7
abundance: NA
d_gene: TRBD2
v_gene: TRBV10-3
CDR3aa: CATVSGSGSYEQYF
CDR3nt: TGTGCCACCGTAAGTGGAAGCGGGAGCTACGAGCAGTACTTC

j_gene: TRBJ1-5
abundance: once
d_gene: TRBD1
v_gene: TRBV19
CDR3aa: CASSATDRGGNQPQHF
CDR3nt: TGTGCCAGTAGTGCCACCGACAGGGGGGGAAATCAGCCCCAGCATTTT

j_gene: TRBJ2-7
abundance: NA
d_gene: TRBD2
v_gene: TRBV28
CDR3aa: CASSYLAGVDYYEQYF
CDR3nt: TGTGCCAGCAGTTACCTAGCGGGTGTCGACTACTACGAGCAGTACTTC

j_gene: TRBJ2-1
abundance: NA
d_gene: TRBD2
v_gene: TRBV7-7
CDR3aa: CASSLGLAGTWDEQFF
CDR3nt: TGTGCCAGCAGCTTAGGACTAGCGGGGACTTGGGATGAGCAGTTCTTC

j_gene: TRBJ1-2
abundance: NA
d_gene: NA
v_gene: TRBV30
CDR3aa: CAWNLRAIFRSSGYTF
CDR3nt: TGTGCCTGGAATCTGAGGGCCATTTTTAGATCCTCTGGCTACACCTTC

j_gene: TRBJ1-1
abundance: NA
d_gene: TRBD1
v_gene: TRBV5-1
CDR3aa: CASSSQGQVNTEAFF
CDR3nt: TGCGCCAGCAGCTCACAGGGGCAGGTGAACACTGAAGCTTTCTTT

j_gene: TRBJ2-6
abundance: NA
d_gene: NA
v_gene: TRBV25-1
CDR3aa: CASSDQRGLASGANVLTF
CDR3nt: TGTGCCAGCAGTGACCAAAGGGGACTGGCCTCTGGGGCCAACGTCCTGACTTTC

j_gene: TRBJ1-4
abundance: NA
d_gene: NA
v_gene: TRBV7-8
CDR3aa: CASSLNMWGLIEKLFF
CDR3nt: TGTGCCAGCAGCTTAAACATGTGGGGCCTTATTGAAAAACTGTTTTTT

j_gene: TRBJ1-5
abundance: NA
d_gene: TRBD1
v_gene: TRBV27
CDR3aa: CASSWGTGDNQPQHF
CDR3nt: TGTGCCAGCAGTTGGGGGACAGGGGACAATCAGCCCCAGCATTTT

j_gene: TRBJ1-2
abundance: NA
d_gene: NA
v_gene: TRBV24-1
CDR3aa: CATSDPPRDYGYTF
CDR3nt: TGTGCCACCAGTGACCCCCCAAGAGACTATGGCTACACCTTC

j_gene: TRBJ2-5
abundance: NA
d_gene: TRBD1
v_gene: TRBV12-3/TRBV12-4
CDR3aa: CASRDRGRETQYF
CDR3nt: TGTGCCAGCAGGGACAGGGGGCGAGAGACCCAGTACTTC

j_gene: TRBJ1-5
abundance: NA
d_gene: TRBD1
v_gene: TRBV7-9
CDR3aa: CASSRGTGGLENQPQHF
CDR3nt: TGTGCCAGCAGCCGTGGGACAGGGGGCCTGGAGAATCAGCCCCAGCATTTT

j_gene: TRBJ2-5
abundance: NA
d_gene: NA
v_gene: TRBV5-4
CDR3aa: CASSLIQGLSGETQYF
CDR3nt: TGTGCCAGCAGCCTGATACAGGGACTATCGGGGGAGACCCAGTACTTC

j_gene: TRBJ2-6
abundance: NA
d_gene: NA
v_gene: TRBV19
CDR3aa: CASSIDRYWGRVGGANVLTF
CDR3nt: TGTGCCAGTAGTATAGATCGATACTGGGGGCGGGTTGGCGGGGCCAACGTCCTGACTTTC

j_gene: TRBJ1-1
abundance: NA
d_gene: NA
v_gene: TRBV12-3/TRBV12-4
CDR3aa: CASREQENTEAFF
CDR3nt: TGTGCCAGCAGGGAACAGGAGAACACTGAAGCTTTCTTT

j_gene: TRBJ2-7
abundance: NA
d_gene: NA
v_gene: TRBV10-3
CDR3aa: CAIGRVGSEQYF
CDR3nt: TGTGCCATCGGGCGGGTCGGGAGCGAGCAGTACTTC

j_gene: TRBJ2-5
abundance: NA
d_gene: NA
v_gene: TRBV7-7
CDR3aa: CASSLARGPETQYF
CDR3nt: TGTGCCAGCAGCTTAGCTAGAGGGCCAGAGACCCAGTACTTC

j_gene: TRBJ2-3
abundance: NA
d_gene: NA
v_gene: TRBV3-1/TRBV3-2
CDR3aa: CASRGPGSADTQYF
CDR3nt: TGTGCCAGCAGGGGTCCCGGGAGCGCAGATACGCAGTATTTT

j_gene: TRBJ2-2
abundance: NA
d_gene: TRBD2
v_gene: TRBV24-1
CDR3aa: CATSLAGGITGELFF
CDR3nt: TGTGCCACCAGCCTAGCGGGGGGTATCACCGGGGAGCTGTTTTTT

j_gene: TRBJ2-1
abundance: NA
d_gene: TRBD2
v_gene: TRBV5-6
CDR3aa: CASSSRGLAGASYNEQFF
CDR3nt: TGTGCCAGCAGCTCACGAGGACTAGCGGGAGCGTCCTACAATGAGCAGTTCTTC

j_gene: TRBJ2-3
abundance: once
d_gene: TRBD2
v_gene: TRBV7-8
CDR3aa: CASSLVAGDTDTQYF
CDR3nt: TGTGCCAGCAGCTTAGTGGCGGGGGACACAGATACGCAGTATTTT

j_gene: TRBJ2-1
abundance: NA
d_gene: TRBD2
v_gene: TRBV5-4
CDR3aa: CASSTSGGGNEQFF
CDR3nt: TGTGCCAGCAGCACTAGCGGGGGAGGGAATGAGCAGTTCTTC

j_gene: TRBJ1-5
abundance: NA
d_gene: TRBD1
v_gene: TRBV7-2
CDR3aa: CASSPRTGEQPQHF
CDR3nt: TGTGCCAGCAGCCCACGGACAGGGGAACAGCCCCAGCATTTT

j_gene: TRBJ2-7
abundance: once
d_gene: TRBD1
v_gene: TRBV25-1
CDR3aa: CASSNRGPTDEQYF
CDR3nt: TGTGCCAGCAGCAACAGGGGCCCCACGGACGAGCAGTACTTC

j_gene: TRBJ1-4
abundance: NA
d_gene: NA
v_gene: TRBV5-1
CDR3aa: CASSLRQPNEKLFF
CDR3nt: TGCGCCAGCAGCTTGAGACAACCTAATGAAAAACTGTTTTTT

j_gene: TRBJ1-2
abundance: NA
d_gene: NA
v_gene: TRBV23-1
CDR3aa: CASSGRVSANYGYTF
CDR3nt: TGCGCCAGCAGTGGCAGGGTTTCTGCGAACTATGGCTACACCTTC

j_gene: TRBJ2-7
abundance: NA
d_gene: NA
v_gene: TRBV2
CDR3aa: CASSVRVSGEQYF
CDR3nt: TGTGCCAGCAGTGTTCGGGTCTCGGGCGAGCAGTACTTC

j_gene: TRBJ1-4
abundance: many
d_gene: TRBD1
v_gene: TRBV5-1
CDR3aa: CASSLETGNEKLFF
CDR3nt: TGCGCCAGCAGCTTGGAGACAGGGAATGAAAAACTGTTTTTT

j_gene: TRBJ1-4
abundance: NA
d_gene: NA
v_gene: TRBV5-1
CDR3aa: CASSVGSKNEKLFF
CDR3nt: TGCGCCAGCTCGGTGGGCAGCAAAAATGAAAAACTGTTTTTT